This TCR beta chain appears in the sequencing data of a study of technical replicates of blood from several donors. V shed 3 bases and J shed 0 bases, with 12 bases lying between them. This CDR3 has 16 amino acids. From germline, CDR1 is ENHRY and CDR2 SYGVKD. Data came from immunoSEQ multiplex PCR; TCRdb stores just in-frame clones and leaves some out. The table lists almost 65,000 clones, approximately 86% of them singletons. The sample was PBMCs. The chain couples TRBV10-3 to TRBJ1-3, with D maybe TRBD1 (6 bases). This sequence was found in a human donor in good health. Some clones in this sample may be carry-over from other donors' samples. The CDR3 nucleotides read TGTGCCATCAGTGACCCCACAGGGAACTCTGGAAACACCATATATTTT. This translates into CAISDPTGNSGNTIYF.